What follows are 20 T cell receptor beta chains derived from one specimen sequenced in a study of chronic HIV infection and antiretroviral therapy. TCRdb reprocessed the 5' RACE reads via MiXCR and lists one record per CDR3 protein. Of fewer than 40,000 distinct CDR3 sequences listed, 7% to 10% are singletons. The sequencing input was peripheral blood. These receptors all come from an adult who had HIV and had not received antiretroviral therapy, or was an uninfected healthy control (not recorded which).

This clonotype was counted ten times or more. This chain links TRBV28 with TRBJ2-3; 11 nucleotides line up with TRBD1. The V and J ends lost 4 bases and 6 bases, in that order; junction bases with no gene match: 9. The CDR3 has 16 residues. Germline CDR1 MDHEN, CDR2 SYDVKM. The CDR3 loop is CASSSPGTGGVDTQYF. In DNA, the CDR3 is TGTGCCAGCAGTTCCCCGGGGACAGGGGGTGTTGATACGCAGTATTTT.

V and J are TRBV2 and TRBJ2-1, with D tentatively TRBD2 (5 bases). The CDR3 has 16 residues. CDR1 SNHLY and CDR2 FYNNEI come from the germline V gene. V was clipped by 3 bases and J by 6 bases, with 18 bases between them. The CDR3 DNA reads TGTGCCAGCAGTGATGGTGGGAGCCCCGGTAGCAATGAGCAGTTCTTC. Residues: CASSDGGSPGSNEQFF.

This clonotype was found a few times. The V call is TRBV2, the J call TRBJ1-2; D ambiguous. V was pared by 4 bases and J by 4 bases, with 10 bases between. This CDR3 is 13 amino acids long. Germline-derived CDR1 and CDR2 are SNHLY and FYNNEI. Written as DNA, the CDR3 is TGTGCCAGCAGTGTGGCGGGAAGCTATGGCTACACCTTC. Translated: CASSVAGSYGYTF. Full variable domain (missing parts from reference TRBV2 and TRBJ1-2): EPEVTQTPSHQVTQMGQEVILRCVPISNHLYFYWYRQILGQKVEFLVSFYNNEISEKSEIFDDQFSVERPDGSNFTLKIRSTKLEDSAMYFCASSVAGSYGYTFGSGTRLTVV.

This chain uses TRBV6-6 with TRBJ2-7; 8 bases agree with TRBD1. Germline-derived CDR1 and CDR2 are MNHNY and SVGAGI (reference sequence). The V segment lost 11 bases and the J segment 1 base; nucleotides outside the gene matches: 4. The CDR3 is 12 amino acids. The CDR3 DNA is TGTGCCGCCAACAGGGGGTCCTACGAGCAGTACTTC. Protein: CAANRGSYEQYF.

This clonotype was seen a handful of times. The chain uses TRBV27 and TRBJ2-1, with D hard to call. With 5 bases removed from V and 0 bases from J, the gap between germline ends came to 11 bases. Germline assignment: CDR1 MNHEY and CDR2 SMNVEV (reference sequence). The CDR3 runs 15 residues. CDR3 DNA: TGTGCCAGCAGTATCGACATGAGCTCCTACAATGAGCAGTTCTTC. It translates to CASSIDMSSYNEQFF.

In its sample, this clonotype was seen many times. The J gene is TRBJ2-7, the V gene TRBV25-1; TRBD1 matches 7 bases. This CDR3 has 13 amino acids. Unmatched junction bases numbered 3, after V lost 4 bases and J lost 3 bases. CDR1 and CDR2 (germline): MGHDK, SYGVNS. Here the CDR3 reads CASSGDRDYEQYF. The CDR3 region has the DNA TGTGCCAGCAGTGGCGACAGGGACTACGAGCAGTACTTC.

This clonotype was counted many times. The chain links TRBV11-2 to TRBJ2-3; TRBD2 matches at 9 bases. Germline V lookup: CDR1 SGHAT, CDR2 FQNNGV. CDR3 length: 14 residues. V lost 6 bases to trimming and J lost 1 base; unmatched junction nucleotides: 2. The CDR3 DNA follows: TGTGCCAGCAGATGGACTAGCGGCACAGATACGCAGTATTTT. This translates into CASRWTSGTDTQYF. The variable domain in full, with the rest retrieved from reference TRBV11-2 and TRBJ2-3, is EAGVAQSPRYKIIEKRQSVAFWCNPISGHATLYWYQQILGQGPKLLIQFQNNGVVDDSQLPKDRFSAERLKGVDSTLKIQPAKLEDSAVYLCASRWTSGTDTQYFGPGTRLTVL.

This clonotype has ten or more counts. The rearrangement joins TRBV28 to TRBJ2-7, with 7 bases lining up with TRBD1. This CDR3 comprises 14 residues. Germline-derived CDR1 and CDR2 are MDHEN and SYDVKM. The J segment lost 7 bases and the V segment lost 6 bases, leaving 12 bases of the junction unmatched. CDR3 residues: CASRDSDRLGEQYF. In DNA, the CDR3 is TGTGCCAGCAGGGACTCGGACAGGTTGGGAGAGCAGTACTTC.

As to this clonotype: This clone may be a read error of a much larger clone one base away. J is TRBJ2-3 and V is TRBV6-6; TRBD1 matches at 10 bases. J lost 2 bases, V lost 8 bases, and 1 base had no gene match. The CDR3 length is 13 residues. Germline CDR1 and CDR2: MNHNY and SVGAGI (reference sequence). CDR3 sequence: CASGTGATDTQYF. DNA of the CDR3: TGTGCCAGCGGGACAGGGGCCACAGATACGCAGTATTTT.

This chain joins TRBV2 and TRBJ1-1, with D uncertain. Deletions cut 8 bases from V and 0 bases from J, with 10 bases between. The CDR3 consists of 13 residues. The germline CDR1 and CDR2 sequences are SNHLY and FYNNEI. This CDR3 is CASLDGMNTEAFF. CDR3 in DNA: TGTGCCAGCTTGGACGGCATGAACACTGAAGCTTTCTTT.

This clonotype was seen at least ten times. DNA of the CDR3: TGTGCCAGCGATACGGGGACTAGCGGGAACTACAATGAGCAGTTCTTC. This sequence encodes CASDTGTSGNYNEQFF. The rearrangement uses TRBV12-3 or TRBV12-4 and TRBJ2-1, with TRBD2 identical over 13 bases. This CDR3 contains 16 residues. V shed 8 bases and J 3 bases; nucleotides not matched to a gene: 7.

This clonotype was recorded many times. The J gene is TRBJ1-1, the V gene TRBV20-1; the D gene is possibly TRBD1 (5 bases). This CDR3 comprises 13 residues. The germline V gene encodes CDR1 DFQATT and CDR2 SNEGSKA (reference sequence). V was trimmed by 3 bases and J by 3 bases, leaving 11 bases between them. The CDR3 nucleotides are TGCAGTGCTAGCCCCGGGACTGACACTGAAGCTTTCTTT. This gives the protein CSASPGTDTEAFF.

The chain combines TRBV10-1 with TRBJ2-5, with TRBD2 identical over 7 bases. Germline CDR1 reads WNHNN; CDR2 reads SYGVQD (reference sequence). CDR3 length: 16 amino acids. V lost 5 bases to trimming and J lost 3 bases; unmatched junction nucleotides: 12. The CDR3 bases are TGCGCCAGCAGTAATCTTCGGGCTAGCGGAAAAGAGACCCAGTACTTC. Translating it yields CASSNLRASGKETQYF.

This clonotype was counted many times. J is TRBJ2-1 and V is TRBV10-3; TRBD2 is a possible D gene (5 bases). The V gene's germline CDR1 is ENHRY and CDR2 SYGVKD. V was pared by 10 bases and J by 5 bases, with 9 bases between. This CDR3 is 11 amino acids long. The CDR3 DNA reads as TGTGCCACCGGGGTGGACAATGAGCAGTTCTTC. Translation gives CATGVDNEQFF.

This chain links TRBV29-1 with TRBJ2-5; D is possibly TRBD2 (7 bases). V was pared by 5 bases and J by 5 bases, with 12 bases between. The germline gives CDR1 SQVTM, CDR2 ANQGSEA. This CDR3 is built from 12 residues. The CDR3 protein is CSVRGARETQYF. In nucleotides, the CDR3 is TGCAGCGTTCGGGGGGCGCGGGAGACCCAGTACTTC.

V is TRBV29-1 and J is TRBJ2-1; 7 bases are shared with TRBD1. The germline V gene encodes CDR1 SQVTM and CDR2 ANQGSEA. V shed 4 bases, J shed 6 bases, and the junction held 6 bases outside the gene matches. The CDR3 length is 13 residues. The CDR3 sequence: CSVAQDRRNEQFF. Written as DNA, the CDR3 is TGCAGCGTTGCCCAGGACAGGCGCAATGAGCAGTTCTTC.

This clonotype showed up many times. The CDR3 DNA reads as TGCGCCAGCAGCTTGCCCGGGTGGGTGGGCTCCTACAATGAGCAGTTCTTC. It is translated as CASSLPGWVGSYNEQFF. The chain joins TRBV5-1 to TRBJ2-1, with D unresolved. Germline V gene data show CDR1 as SGHRS and CDR2 as YFSETQ. The CDR3 covers 17 residues. The ends were cut back, 1 base at V and 0 bases at J, with 14 bases in the middle.

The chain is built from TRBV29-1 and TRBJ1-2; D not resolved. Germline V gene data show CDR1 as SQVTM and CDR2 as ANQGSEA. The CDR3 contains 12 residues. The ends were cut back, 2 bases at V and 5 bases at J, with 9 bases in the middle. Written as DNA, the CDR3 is TGCAGCGTTGAAAGGGCAGCTTATGGCTACACCTTC. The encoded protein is CSVERAAYGYTF.

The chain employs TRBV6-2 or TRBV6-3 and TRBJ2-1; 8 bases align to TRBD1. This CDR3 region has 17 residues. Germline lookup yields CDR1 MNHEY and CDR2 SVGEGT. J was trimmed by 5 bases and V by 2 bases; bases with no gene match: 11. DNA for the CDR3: TGTGCCAGCAGTTACAACCCCAGACAGGGGTTCCACAATGAGCAGTTCTTC. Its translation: CASSYNPRQGFHNEQFF.

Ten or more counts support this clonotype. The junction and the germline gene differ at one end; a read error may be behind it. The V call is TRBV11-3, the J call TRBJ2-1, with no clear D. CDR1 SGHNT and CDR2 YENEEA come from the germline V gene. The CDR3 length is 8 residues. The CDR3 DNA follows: TGTGCCAGCAACCCTCAGCTCTTC. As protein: CASNPQLF.